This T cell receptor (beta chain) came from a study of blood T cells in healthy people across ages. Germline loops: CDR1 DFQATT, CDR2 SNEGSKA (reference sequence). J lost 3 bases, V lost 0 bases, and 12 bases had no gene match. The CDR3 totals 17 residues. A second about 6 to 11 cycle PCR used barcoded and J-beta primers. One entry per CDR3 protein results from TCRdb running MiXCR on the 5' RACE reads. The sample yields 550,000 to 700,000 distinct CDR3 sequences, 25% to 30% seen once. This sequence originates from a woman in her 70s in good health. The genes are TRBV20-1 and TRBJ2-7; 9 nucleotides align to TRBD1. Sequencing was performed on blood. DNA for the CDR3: TGCAGTGCTAGAGATAGAACAGGGGGCCGCCCACTCTACGAGCAGTACTTC. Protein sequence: CSARDRTGGRPLYEQYF.